These 6 T cell receptor beta chains came from one sample sequenced in a study of blood T cell repertoires in COVID-19. Method: immunoSEQ multiplex PCR; TCRdb's copy keeps in-frame clones and lacks some. This table holds about 170,000 clones, 70% to 90% found once. Sequencing was performed on peripheral blood. All receptors derive from a woman in her sixties or seventies with COVID-19, enrolled during active disease.

V usage is TRBV5-1 and J usage is TRBJ2-1, with D perhaps matching TRBD1 (5 bases). The CDR3 is 18 amino acids. V gave up 0 bases and J gave up 0 bases, with 16 bases separating them. CDR1 and CDR2 (germline): SGHRS, YFSETQ. The CDR3 DNA reads as TGCGCCAGCAGCTTGGTTGGGGCTCGAGTGAGCTCCTACAATGAGCAGTTCTTC. As protein: CASSLVGARVSSYNEQFF.

V usage is TRBV19 and J usage is TRBJ1-1, with TRBD1 matching over 9 bases. This CDR3 contains 16 residues. The germline V gene has CDR1 LNHDA and CDR2 SQIVND (reference sequence). The junction had 7 bases not matched to a gene; V was cut back by 3 bases and J by 2 bases. The CDR3 is CASSILRQGDNTEAFF. DNA of the CDR3: TGTGCCAGTAGTATCCTAAGACAGGGGGATAACACTGAAGCTTTCTTT. Supplemented by reference TRBV19 and TRBJ1-1, the full variable domain reads DGGITQSPKYLFRKEGQNVTLSCEQNLNHDAMYWYRQDPGQGLRLIYYSQIVNDFQKGDIAEGYSVSREKKESFPLTVTSAQKNPTAFYLCASSILRQGDNTEAFFGQGTRLTVV.

This clone was detected a few times. This chain joins TRBV19 and TRBJ2-7; tentatively, D is TRBD1 (6 bases). V lost 1 base and J lost 2, with 12 bases in between. The CDR3 loop spans 15 amino acids. The germline gives CDR1 LNHDA, CDR2 SQIVND (reference sequence). DNA of the CDR3: TGTGCCAGTAGTATAGTTGTGGGGGCCCCCTACGAGCAGTACTTC. Translation gives CASSIVVGAPYEQYF.

The chain carries TRBV18 and TRBJ2-3; 9 bases agree with TRBD1. Trimming took 2 bases from V and 7 from J; bases not matched to a gene: 10. Per the germline V gene, CDR1 is KGHSH and CDR2 is LQKENI. The CDR3 runs 16 residues. For the CDR3, the DNA is TGTGCCAGCTCACCATTCTCCGGACAGGGGATTTATACGCAGTATTTT. Its translation is CASSPFSGQGIYTQYF.

This clone was counted only a few times. CDR3 sequence (DNA): TGCGCCAGCAGCCAAGAAGCCTACCGGGAGACCCAGTACTTC. Residues: CASSQEAYRETQYF. The rearrangement links TRBV4-3 to TRBJ2-5; D gene uncertain. V shed 0 bases and J shed 5 bases, with 10 bases lying between them. Germline V gene lookup returns CDR1 LGHNA and CDR2 YSLEER. The CDR3 has 14 amino acids.

The chain joins TRBV30 to TRBJ1-6; TRBD1 might be the D (6 bases). Trimming took off 5 bases at V and 9 bases at J, with 17 bases between the two ends. Germline CDR1 reads GTSNPN; CDR2 reads SVGIG (reference sequence). This CDR3 comprises 14 residues. Here the CDR3 reads CAWGPGQRASPLHF. The CDR3 DNA reads as TGTGCCTGGGGGCCGGGACAACGTGCTTCACCCCTCCACTTT. The full variable domain, completed using reference TRBV30 and TRBJ1-6, is SQTIHQWPATLVQPVGSPLSLECTVEGTSNPNLYWYRQAAGRGLQLLFYSVGIGQISSEVPQNLSASRPQDRQFILSSKKLLLSDSGFYLCAWGPGQRASPLHFGNGTRLTVT.